Listed below are T cell receptor beta chains from one sample, sequenced in a study of blood T cell repertoires in COVID-19. Produced via immunoSEQ multiplex PCR; TCRdb's table is partial and in-frame only. This repertoire shows hundreds of thousands of clones, around 86% found once; its top ten account for about an eighth. The sequencing input was peripheral blood. The receptors originated from a human donor in a cohort sampled during active COVID-19. The CDR3 runs from the conserved cysteine through the conserved F or W. D genes are given only for firm matches. The size entry is marked missing in some rows and otherwise reads once, few, many or a size class.

J | size | V | D | DNA | CDR3
TRBJ2-1 | NA | TRBV5-8 | TRBD1 | TGTGCCAGCAGCCTGACAGGGTTCAATGAGCAGTTCTTC | CASSLTGFNEQFF
TRBJ2-3 | NA | TRBV28 | NA | TGTGCCAGCAGTTTAGTGACAGGATTTGCAGATACGCAGTATTTT | CASSLVTGFADTQYF
TRBJ2-1 | once | TRBV10-3 | NA | TGTGCCATCAGTGGGCAGGGGTTTGAGCAGTTCTTC | CAISGQGFEQFF
TRBJ1-1 | once | TRBV12-3/TRBV12-4 | NA | TGTGCCAGCAGTTCCTCGATCAGGTTGGGAGCTTTCTTT | CASSSSIRLGAFF
TRBJ1-4 | NA | TRBV6-6 | NA | TGTGCCAGCTCCTCCGGACTTTCACATGAAAAACTGTTTTTT | CASSSGLSHEKLFF
TRBJ2-3 | NA | TRBV29-1 | NA | TGCAGCGTAGCTCCTCCGATGGATACGCAGTATTTT | CSVAPPMDTQYF
TRBJ1-1 | NA | TRBV6-5 | NA | TGTGCCAGCACCTTACCAGGGTTCACTGAAGCTTTCTTT | CASTLPGFTEAFF
TRBJ2-1 | few | TRBV28 | TRBD2 | TGTGCCAGCAGCCGAAGGACTAGCGGGGGCAATGAGCAGTTCTTC | CASSRRTSGGNEQFF
TRBJ2-7 | NA | TRBV2 | NA | TGTGCCAGCAGTGAAGCCGGGGAGGCCGAGTACTTC | CASSEAGEAEYF
TRBJ2-5 | NA | TRBV7-3 | TRBD2 | TGTGCCAGCAGCCCAAAACCGGGACTAGCGGGAGGAGAGACCCAGTACTTC | CASSPKPGLAGGETQYF
TRBJ2-7 | NA | TRBV11-2 | TRBD1 | TGTGCCAGCAGCTTGAACTCCGGGACAGGGACTCACGAGCAGTACTTC | CASSLNSGTGTHEQYF
TRBJ2-2 | NA | TRBV19 | TRBD2 | TGTGCCAGTATGCTAGCGGATCTCGCGAACACCGGGGAGCTGTTTTTT | CASMLADLANTGELFF
TRBJ1-6 | few | TRBV2 | TRBD1 | TGTGCCAGACAGGGGGGGAATTCACCCCTCCACTTT | CARQGGNSPLHF
TRBJ2-2 | NA | TRBV6-5 | NA | TGTGCCAGCGAGAAGTGGGCGACGAACACCGGGGAGCTGTTTTTT | CASEKWATNTGELFF
TRBJ2-7 | NA | TRBV7-2 | TRBD1 | TGTGCCAGCAGCTCAGCGTCCGGGACAGGGTCCTACGAGCAGTACTTC | CASSSASGTGSYEQYF
TRBJ2-1 | NA | TRBV10-2 | TRBD2 | TGCGCCAGCAAACTAGCGGGAGGGAGGGGGTACAATGAGCAGTTCTTC | CASKLAGGRGYNEQFF
TRBJ2-2 | NA | TRBV7-6 | TRBD2 | TGTGCCAGCAGACTAGCGGGAGAGGTCGGGGAGCTGTTTTTT | CASRLAGEVGELFF
TRBJ2-7 | NA | TRBV28 | NA | TGTGCCAGCAGTTTTTTTTCCGGACAGAAAAACTACGAGCAGTACTTC | CASSFFSGQKNYEQYF
TRBJ2-2 | NA | TRBV3-1/TRBV3-2 | NA | TGTGCCACAGGGACATTGAACACCGGGGAGCTGTTTTTT | CATGTLNTGELFF
TRBJ1-1 | NA | TRBV2 | NA | TGTGCCAGCGGCATGAACACTGAAGCTTTCTTT | CASGMNTEAFF
TRBJ2-7 | NA | TRBV18 | NA | TGTGCCAGCTCACCGACGGGCGAGCAGTACTTC | CASSPTGEQYF
TRBJ1-1 | NA | TRBV6-5 | TRBD1 | TGTGCCAGCAGGACGACAGGGGGCAACACTGAAGCTTTCTTT | CASRTTGGNTEAFF
TRBJ2-2 | NA | TRBV19 | NA | TGTGCCAGTGGCGTTGGTGCGGTTAGCACCGGGGAGCTGTTTTTT | CASGVGAVSTGELFF
TRBJ1-3 | NA | TRBV3-1/TRBV3-2 | NA | TGTGCCAGCAGCCAAGAGGGCAGCCTCTCTGGAAACACCATATATTTT | CASSQEGSLSGNTIYF
TRBJ1-5 | NA | TRBV19 | TRBD1 | TGTGCCAGTAGTGTCGACAGGGAGACCAATCAGCCCCAGCATTTT | CASSVDRETNQPQHF
TRBJ1-5 | NA | TRBV2 | NA | TGTGCCAGCAGCAGGGTGGGACAGCCCCAGCATTTT | CASSRVGQPQHF
TRBJ1-6 | once | TRBV2 | TRBD1 | TGTGCCAGCAGTGCCCGACAGGGCTATAATTCACCCCTCCACTTT | CASSARQGYNSPLHF
TRBJ1-1 | once | TRBV2 | NA | TGTGCCAGCAGTGTAGAATCCCAATTGAACACTGAAGCTTTCTTT | CASSVESQLNTEAFF
TRBJ1-6 | NA | TRBV9 | TRBD1 | TGTGCCAGCAGCCCCCGGACAGGGGTCAATTCACCCCTCCACTTT | CASSPRTGVNSPLHF
TRBJ2-7 | NA | TRBV7-2 | NA | TGTGCCAGCAGCCCCCTCCTGGGGGCCGTCGAGCAGTACTTC | CASSPLLGAVEQYF
TRBJ2-3 | NA | TRBV6-2/TRBV6-3 | TRBD1 | TGTGCCAGCAGTCGACCGACAGGGGGGATCACAGATACGCAGTATTTT | CASSRPTGGITDTQYF
TRBJ1-5 | NA | TRBV3-1/TRBV3-2 | TRBD1 | TGTGCCAGCAGCCCTTGGGACAGGGAACGTCGCAATCAGCCCCAGCATTTT | CASSPWDRERRNQPQHF
TRBJ1-6 | few | TRBV18 | NA | TGTGCCAGCTCACCATCAGCACAGGGCGGTTCACCCCTCCACTTT | CASSPSAQGGSPLHF